The 21 T cell receptor beta chains listed next were all sequenced from one sample in a study of human T cells and chemical hapten exposure. Stated time point: healthy volunteer bleed at 6 weeks. The authors' total RNA extraction used unfractionated whole blood. TCRdb ran MiXCR on the RACE reads and lists one entry per CDR3 protein. The sample lists 70,000 to 85,000 distinct CDR3 sequences; approximately 8.6% were seen once. Sequenced sample: whole blood. All receptors derive from a male donor in good health. Some clones in this sample may be carry-over from other donors' samples.

Ten or more counts support this clonotype. Here the CDR3 reads CASSELGTYNEQFF. CDR3 in DNA: TGTGCCAGCAGTGAATTGGGAACTTACAATGAGCAGTTCTTC. The chain has TRBV6-1 and TRBJ2-1; no definite D call. Trimming pared 2 bases from V and 4 bases from J, leaving 9 bases between. From germline, CDR1 is MNHNS and CDR2 SASEGT. CDR3 size: 14 residues.

This clonotype has ten or more counts. J is TRBJ2-1 and V is TRBV20-1, with unresolved D. This CDR3 contains 11 residues. V lost 1 base and J 6 bases, leaving 4 bases between the germline ends. CDR1 DFQATT and CDR2 SNEGSKA come from the germline V gene (reference sequence). CDR3 amino acids: CSARGSNEQFF. Written as DNA, the CDR3 is TGCAGTGCTAGAGGGAGCAATGAGCAGTTCTTC.

The chain links TRBV6-1 to TRBJ1-6; TRBD1 might be the D (6 bases). The CDR3 extends over 16 amino acids. Germline lookup yields CDR1 MNHNS and CDR2 SASEGT. Trimming cost V 0 bases and J 7 bases, with 13 bases left between them. The CDR3 coding sequence is TGTGCCAGCAGTGAAGCGCTTCGACAGGCAAATTCACCCCTCCACTTT. This translates into CASSEALRQANSPLHF.

This clonotype was found many times. The chain couples TRBV12-3 or TRBV12-4 to TRBJ1-5; D is perhaps TRBD1 (5 bases). This CDR3 has 15 amino acids. Deletions cut 3 bases from V and 3 bases from J, with 12 bases between. CDR3 coding DNA: TGTGCCAGCAGTTTTGGGGGACTTACCAATCAGCCCCAGCATTTT. This translates into CASSFGGLTNQPQHF.

This clonotype was observed a handful of times. This chain connects TRBV7-9 to TRBJ2-6, with D possibly being TRBD2 (5 bases). V gave up 5 bases and J gave up 0 bases, with 8 bases separating them. The CDR3 has 15 residues. Germline loops: CDR1 SEHNR, CDR2 FQNEAQ (reference sequence). CDR3 DNA: TGTGCCAGCAGCCAACGGGACTCTGGGGCCAACGTCCTGACTTTC. The encoded protein is CASSQRDSGANVLTF. Combining the CDR3 with reference TRBV7-9 and TRBJ2-6 gives the whole variable domain DTGVSQNPRHKITKRGQNVTFRCDPISEHNRLYWYRQTLGQGPEFLTYFQNEAQLEKSRLLSDRFSAERPKGSFSTLEIQRTEQGDSAMYLCASSQRDSGANVLTFGAGSRLTVL.

V gene TRBV7-2 combines with J gene TRBJ2-2, with D perhaps assigned TRBD1 or TRBD2 (5 bases each). Trimming shortened V by 5 bases and J by 5 bases, and 15 bases separated the two germline ends. The CDR3 has 15 residues. Germline values: CDR1 SGHTA, CDR2 FQGNSA. The DNA of the CDR3 is TGTGCCAGCAGCCCATCTCCGGGACGAACCGGGGAGCTGTTTTTT. Protein product: CASSPSPGRTGELFF.

This rearrangement joins TRBV5-1 to TRBJ1-1; D is unresolved. Germline values: CDR1 SGHRS, CDR2 YFSETQ. Trimming left V 0 bases short and J 1 base short, with 10 bases between. The CDR3 is 15 residues long. Written as DNA, the CDR3 is TGCGCCAGCAGCTTGGCTCGTGATGCGAACACTGAAGCTTTCTTT. The encoded protein is CASSLARDANTEAFF. The full variable domain, rest sourced from reference TRBV5-1 and TRBJ1-1, is KAGVTQTPRYLIKTRGQQVTLSCSPISGHRSVSWYQQTPGQGLQFLFEYFSETQRNKGNFPGRFSGRQFSNSRSEMNVSTLELGDSALYLCASSLARDANTEAFFGQGTRLTVV.

Ten or more counts support this clonotype. This chain uses TRBV6-5 with TRBJ2-5; tentatively, D is TRBD1 or TRBD2 (5 bases each). Trimming took off 6 bases at V and 6 bases at J, with 17 bases between the two ends. Germline CDR1 and CDR2: MNHEY and SVGAGI. The CDR3 has 14 amino acids. CDR3 in DNA: TGTGCCAGCAGCCCCGGGACCGGTAGAAAGACCCAGTACTTC. Translation gives CASSPGTGRKTQYF.

The CDR3 nucleotides are TGTGCCAGCAGTTTAAACAACAACTATGGCTACACCTTC. Residues: CASSLNNNYGYTF. The chain links TRBV12-3 or TRBV12-4 to TRBJ1-2; D not resolved. The CDR3 has 13 amino acids. V lost 2 bases and J lost 2, with 6 bases in between.

This chain connects TRBV12-3 or TRBV12-4 to TRBJ1-1, with D unclear. The V end was cut by 1 base, the J end by 0 bases, with 6 bases between. This CDR3 contains 14 residues. The CDR3: CASSLDTLNTEAFF. The CDR3 DNA follows: TGTGCCAGCAGTTTAGACACTCTGAACACTGAAGCTTTCTTT.

The table lists this clonotype with many counts. V and J are TRBV12-3 or TRBV12-4 and TRBJ2-3; no firm D call. The CDR3 consists of 12 residues. The V gene lost 4 bases and the J gene lost 2 bases, with 4 bases spanning the gap. CDR3 bases: TGTGCCAGCAGTTCTGCCACAGATACGCAGTATTTT. It yields the protein CASSSATDTQYF.

This clonotype was observed at least ten times. The CDR3: CAWRAGLAGGDTQYF. CDR3 nucleotides: TGTGCCTGGAGGGCCGGACTAGCGGGAGGGGATACGCAGTATTTT. The rearrangement links TRBV30 to TRBJ2-3; 15 bases are shared with TRBD2. V lost 3 bases and J lost 6; bases outside the gene matches: 4. CDR3 size: 15 residues. Germline CDR1 reads GTSNPN; CDR2 reads SVGIG (reference sequence).

The rearrangement links TRBV7-2 to TRBJ1-1; D gene unclear. CDR3 length: 16 residues. V dropped 1 base and J dropped 0 bases, with 12 bases sitting between them. CDR1 SGHTA and CDR2 FQGNSA come from the germline V gene. Here the CDR3 DNA reads TGTGCCAGCAGCTTAGGCTACCTCCCTATGAACACTGAAGCTTTCTTT. Its translation: CASSLGYLPMNTEAFF.

This rearrangement joins TRBV5-6 to TRBJ2-3; TRBD2 is a possible D gene (6 bases). V dropped 3 bases and J dropped 3 bases, with 14 bases sitting between them. The CDR3 is made up of 15 amino acids. The germline gives CDR1 SGHDT, CDR2 YYEEEE. The CDR3 spells CASSSPTRKTDTQYF. Here the CDR3 DNA reads TGTGCCAGCAGCTCGCCGACTAGAAAGACAGATACGCAGTATTTT.

The CDR3 DNA reads as TGTGCCAGCAGCTTCGGGACAACGTACGAGCAGTACTTC. Protein product: CASSFGTTYEQYF. V and J are TRBV5-8 and TRBJ2-7; D may be TRBD1 (6 bases). Trimming left V 2 bases short and J 4 bases short, with 10 bases between. Germline V gives CDR1 SGHTS, CDR2 YDEGEE. The CDR3 consists of 13 residues.

This clonotype was counted ten times or more. The V call is TRBV20-1, the J call TRBJ1-6; no clear D gene. This CDR3 has 15 residues. Germline CDR1 DFQATT, CDR2 SNEGSKA (reference sequence). The V and J ends lost 1 base and 7 bases respectively, with 14 bases between them. The CDR3 loop is CSARASLNPNSPLHF. The DNA of the CDR3 is TGCAGTGCTAGAGCCTCGTTGAATCCAAATTCACCCCTCCACTTT.

This clonotype was picked up many times. The chain joins TRBV6-2 or TRBV6-3 to TRBJ2-6, with a weak D call TRBD1 (5 bases). The length of the CDR3 is 16 residues. Germline assignment: CDR1 MNHEY and CDR2 SVGEGT. V shed 5 bases and J shed 2 bases, with 13 bases lying between them. CDR3: CASSTRQSPGANVLTF. In DNA form, the CDR3 reads TGTGCCAGCAGTACCCGACAGAGTCCTGGGGCCAACGTCCTGACTTTC.

This clonotype was found many times. The CDR3 spells CASSQSSGRSTDTQYF. The CDR3 DNA sequence: TGCGCCAGCAGCCAAAGTAGCGGGAGGAGCACAGATACGCAGTATTTT. The chain combines TRBV4-1 with TRBJ2-3; TRBD2 agrees at 10 bases. V lost 2 bases and J lost 0; bases outside the gene matches: 2. The CDR3 sequence is 16 residues long. Germline V gene data show CDR1 as MGHRA and CDR2 as YSYEKL.

This clonotype was seen a handful of times. The J gene is TRBJ2-7, the V gene TRBV6-2 or TRBV6-3, with D tentatively TRBD1 (6 bases). CDR3 length: 11 residues. V lost 8 bases and J lost 2, with 7 bases in between. The germline CDR1 and CDR2 sequences are MNHEY and SVGEGT. The CDR3 DNA is TGTGCCAGCGGACAGCCCTACGAGCAGTACTTC. Translated, it gives CASGQPYEQYF.

This clonotype was counted only a few times. The genes are TRBV2 and TRBJ1-5; perhaps TRBD1 as D (5 bases). CDR1 is SNHLY, CDR2 FYNNEI, per germline. CDR3 length: 14 amino acids. V lost 2 bases and J 2 bases, leaving 7 bases between the germline ends. Written as DNA, the CDR3 is TGTGCCAGCAGTGAAAGGGACGGCAATCAGCCCCAGCATTTT. It is translated as CASSERDGNQPQHF. The entire variable domain, with the rest obtained from reference TRBV2 and TRBJ1-5, is as follows: EPEVTQTPSHQVTQMGQEVILRCVPISNHLYFYWYRQILGQKVEFLVSFYNNEISEKSEIFDDQFSVERPDGSNFTLKIRSTKLEDSAMYFCASSERDGNQPQHFGDGTRLSIL.

The chain employs TRBV15 and TRBJ2-5; D is possibly TRBD2 (6 bases). Germline CDR1 is LNHNV and CDR2 is YYDKDF (reference sequence). Trimming removed 3 bases at V and 1 base at J, with 15 bases between. There are 16 residues in the CDR3. CDR3 amino acids: CATSSKISGFQETQYF. The CDR3, as DNA: TGTGCCACCAGCAGTAAAATCAGCGGGTTCCAAGAGACCCAGTACTTC.